This T cell receptor beta chain was found in a study of T cell changes during pregnancy in multiple sclerosis. With 7 bases clipped from V and 0 bases from J, the junction kept 6 bases outside the gene matches. Germline V gene data show CDR1 as LNHDA and CDR2 as SQIVND (reference sequence). The CDR3 extends over 16 amino acids. Some clones are missing from TCRdb's copy, which holds only in-frame ones; the method was immunoSEQ multiplex PCR. Of 40,000 to 60,000 clones in the sample, about 92% were seen once. The source is a female donor with multiple sclerosis, enrolled in a pregnancy study. The rearrangement joins TRBV19 to TRBJ1-5, with 10 bases lining up with TRBD1. Source: peripheral blood, taken after pregnancy. CDR3 sequence: CASKPGQGHSNQPQHF. In DNA, the CDR3 is TGTGCCAGTAAACCGGGACAGGGGCATAGCAATCAGCCCCAGCATTTT.